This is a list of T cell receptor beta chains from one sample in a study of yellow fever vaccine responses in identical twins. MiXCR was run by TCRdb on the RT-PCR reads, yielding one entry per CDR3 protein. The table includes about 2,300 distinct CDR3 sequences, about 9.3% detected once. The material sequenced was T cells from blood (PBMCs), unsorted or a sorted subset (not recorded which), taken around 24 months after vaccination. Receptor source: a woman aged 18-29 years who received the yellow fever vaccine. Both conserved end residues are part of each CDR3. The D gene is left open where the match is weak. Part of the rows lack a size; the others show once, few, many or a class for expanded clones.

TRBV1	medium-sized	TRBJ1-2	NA	CTSSQATGQRSYGYTF	TGCACCAGCAGCCAAGCCACGGGACAGCGAAGCTATGGCTACACCTTC
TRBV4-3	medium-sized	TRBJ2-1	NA	CASSQDLGGRYNEQFF	TGCGCCAGCAGCCAAGATTTGGGTGGGAGGTACAATGAGCAGTTCTTC
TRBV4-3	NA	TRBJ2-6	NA	CASSQDGAHGANVLTF	TGCGCCAGCAGCCAAGATGGCGCGCATGGGGCCAACGTCCTGACTTTC
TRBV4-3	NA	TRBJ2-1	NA	CASSPKGSGTYNEQFF	TGCGCCAGCAGCCCTAAGGGGAGTGGGACCTACAATGAGCAGTTCTTC
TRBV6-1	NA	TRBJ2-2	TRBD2	CASTRGGHESGELFF	TGTGCCAGCACTCGGGGGGGCCATGAGAGCGGGGAGCTGTTTTTT
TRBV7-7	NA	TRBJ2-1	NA	CASSLGQYNEQFF	TGTGCTAGCAGCTTAGGGCAATACAATGAGCAGTTCTTC
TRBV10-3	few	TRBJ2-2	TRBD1	CAISSGTGATGELFF	TGTGCCATCAGTTCCGGGACAGGGGCGACCGGGGAGCTGTTTTTT
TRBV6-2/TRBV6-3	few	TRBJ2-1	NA	CASSYPSKEQFF	TGTGCCAGCAGTTACCCGAGTAAGGAGCAGTTCTTC
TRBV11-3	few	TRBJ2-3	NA	CASAPDGITQYF	TGTGCCAGCGCCCCAGACGGTATCACGCAGTATTTT
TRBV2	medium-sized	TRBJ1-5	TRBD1	CASSGSNRGKNQPQHF	TGTGCCAGCAGTGGGAGTAACAGGGGTAAGAATCAGCCCCAGCATTTT
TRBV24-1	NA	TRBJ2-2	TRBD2	CATSDLNWASGPNTGELFF	TGTGCCACCAGTGATTTGAATTGGGCTAGCGGGCCCAACACCGGGGAGCTGTTTTTT
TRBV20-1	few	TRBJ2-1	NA	CSARDSLWGQGNEQFF	TGCAGTGCTAGAGATTCTCTCTGGGGGCAGGGCAATGAGCAGTTCTTC
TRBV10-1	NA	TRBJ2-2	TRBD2	CASSELGLAETGELFF	TGCGCCAGCAGTGAGCTAGGACTAGCGGAAACCGGGGAGCTGTTTTTT
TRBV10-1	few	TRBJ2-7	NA	CASSVRPSYEQYF	TGCGCCAGCAGTGTTCGGCCTTCCTACGAGCAGTACTTC
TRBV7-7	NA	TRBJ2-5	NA	CASSLSSMGETQYF	TGTGCTAGCAGCTTAAGCTCGATGGGAGAGACCCAGTACTTC
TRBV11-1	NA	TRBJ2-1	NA	CASSLGRSSYNEQFF	TGTGCCAGCAGCTTAGGCAGGAGCTCCTACAATGAGCAGTTCTTC
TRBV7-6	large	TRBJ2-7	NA	CASSLVSSYEQYF	TGTGCCAGCAGCTTAGTCAGCTCCTACGAGCAGTACTTC
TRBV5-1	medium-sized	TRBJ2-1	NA	CASSSFQGGNEQFF	TGCGCCAGCAGCTCATTCCAGGGGGGCAATGAGCAGTTCTTC
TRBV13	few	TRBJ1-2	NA	CASSSTEHYGYTF	TGTGCCAGCAGCTCGACAGAACACTATGGCTACACCTTC
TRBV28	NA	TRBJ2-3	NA	CASSDRRGFTDTQYF	TGTGCCAGCAGTGACCGCCGAGGCTTCACAGATACGCAGTATTTT
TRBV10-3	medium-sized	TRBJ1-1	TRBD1	CAISEGTGVQAFF	TGTGCCATCAGTGAAGGGACAGGGGTGCAAGCTTTCTTT
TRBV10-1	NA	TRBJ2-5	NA	CASSESGQLGETQYF	TGCGCCAGCAGTGAGTCGGGACAACTTGGGGAGACCCAGTACTTC